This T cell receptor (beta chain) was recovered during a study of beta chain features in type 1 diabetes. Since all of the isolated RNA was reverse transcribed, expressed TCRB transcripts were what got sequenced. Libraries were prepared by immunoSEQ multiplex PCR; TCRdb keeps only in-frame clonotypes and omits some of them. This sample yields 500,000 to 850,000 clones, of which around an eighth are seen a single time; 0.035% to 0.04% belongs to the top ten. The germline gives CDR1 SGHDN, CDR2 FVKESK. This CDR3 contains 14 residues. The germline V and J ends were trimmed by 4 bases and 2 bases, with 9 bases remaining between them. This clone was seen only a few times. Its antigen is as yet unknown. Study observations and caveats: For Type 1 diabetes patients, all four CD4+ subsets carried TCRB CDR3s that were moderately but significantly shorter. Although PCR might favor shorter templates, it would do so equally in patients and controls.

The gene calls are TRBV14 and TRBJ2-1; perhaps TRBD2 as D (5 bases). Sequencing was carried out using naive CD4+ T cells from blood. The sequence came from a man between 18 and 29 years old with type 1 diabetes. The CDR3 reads CASSRSGAYNEQFF. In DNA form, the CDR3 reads TGTGCCAGCAGCCGATCCGGGGCCTACAATGAGCAGTTCTTC.